This paragraph covers one T cell receptor (beta chain) sequence. This record belongs to a study of cytomegalovirus exposure and HLA in healthy donors. The CDR3 totals 15 residues. The ends lost 2 bases at V and 5 bases at J; junction bases unmatched: 5. Germline V lookup: CDR1 MNHNY, CDR2 SVGAGI (reference sequence). A multiplex PCR was run with 60 Vbeta primers and 13 Jbeta primers. Authors' methods: Later analysis identified some 80 million unique TCR beta chains, roughly 11 million shared. The method was immunoSEQ multiplex PCR; TCRdb's version includes in-frame clones alone and lacks a portion of them. V and J calls and clone size are as listed in that table; D and trimming were resolved from the DNA. The sample carries 95,000 to 110,000 clones, about 74% recorded once.

The rearrangement links TRBV6-6 to TRBJ1-4; TRBD1 agrees at 7 bases. This receptor was identified in a woman aged 40 to 50 in good health and CMV-seropositive. Sequencing input: PBMCs. CDR3 loop: CASSYGGQANEKLFF. CDR3 DNA: TGTGCCAGCAGTTACGGCGGACAGGCGAATGAAAAACTGTTTTTT.